Shown below are 9 T cell receptor beta chains from a single sample sequenced in a study of T cells after yellow fever vaccination. TCRdb processed the 5' RACE reads anew with MiXCR; each CDR3 protein has one entry. The table lists under 600,000 distinct CDR3 sequences, 13% of them singletons. The sequences come from PBMCs, collected on the day of the yellow fever booster vaccination. The source of these receptors is a man between 25 and 39 years old who received the YFV17D yellow fever vaccine.

The rearrangement joins TRBV7-3 to TRBJ2-3; D not resolved. Per the germline V gene, CDR1 is SGHTA and CDR2 is FQGTGA. The germline V and J ends were trimmed by 5 bases and 0 bases, with 9 bases remaining between them. This CDR3 has 14 residues. The DNA for the CDR3 is TGTGCCAGCAGCCCAGATGTCAGCACAGATACGCAGTATTTT. Its translation: CASSPDVSTDTQYF.

The chain has TRBV6-2 or TRBV6-3 and TRBJ2-1; 13 nucleotides match TRBD2. CDR3 length: 19 amino acids. V shed 2 bases, J shed 1 base, and the junction held 8 bases outside the gene matches. The germline V gene has CDR1 MNHEY and CDR2 SVGEGT. The CDR3 nucleotides are TGTGCCAGCAGTTACGAACTAGCGGGAGGGCCGGCGTCCTACAATGAGCAGTTCTTC. Translating gives CASSYELAGGPASYNEQFF.

Only a few counts were recorded for this clonotype. CDR3 bases: TGCGCCAGCAGCTTGGAGAGGGTCACGGGGTCCTCCTACAATGAGCAGTTCTTC. The encoded protein is CASSLERVTGSSYNEQFF. This chain connects TRBV5-1 to TRBJ2-1, with D possibly matching TRBD2 (5 bases). V lost 0 bases, J lost 0 bases, and 16 bases lay in between. This CDR3 spans 18 amino acids. CDR1 and CDR2 (germline): SGHRS, YFSETQ.

This clonotype was picked up a small number of times. The chain joins TRBV7-6 to TRBJ2-3, with no clear D. Trimming removed 4 bases from V and 6 bases from J, with 17 bases in between. Germline assignment: CDR1 SGHVS and CDR2 FNYEAQ. The CDR3 contains 15 residues. CDR3 nucleotides: TGTGCCAGCAGCTCAGCTCCGGGCCTTGGGGATACGCAGTATTTT. It translates to CASSSAPGLGDTQYF.

Only one count was recorded for this clonotype. The gene calls are TRBV20-1 and TRBJ1-4, with D uncertain. V was cut by 6 bases and J by 2 bases, with 19 bases left in between. Germline V CDR1 and CDR2: DFQATT, SNEGSKA (reference sequence). CDR3 length equals 16 residues. CDR3 DNA sequence: TGCAGTGCGATCGGGATGGGAAGCGTGACTAATGAAAAACTGTTTTTT. This codes for CSAIGMGSVTNEKLFF.

This chain links TRBV6-5 with TRBJ2-5; tentatively, D is TRBD2 (6 bases). V was trimmed by 0 bases and J by 11 bases, leaving 10 bases between them. This CDR3 comprises 12 residues. Germline CDR1 reads MNHEY; CDR2 reads SVGAGI. The CDR3: CASSYSGGIQYF. The CDR3 bases are TGTGCCAGCAGTTACTCTGGCGGGATTCAGTACTTC.

This clonotype was seen only a few times. The chain couples TRBV4-1 to TRBJ2-5; the D gene could be TRBD1 or TRBD2 (5 bases each). Germline assignment: CDR1 MGHRA and CDR2 YSYEKL. The germline V and J ends were trimmed by 3 bases and 5 bases, with 25 bases remaining between them. The CDR3 covers 18 residues. The CDR3 DNA reads as TGCGCCAGCAGCCACCCCGAGGGGACCACGTCCTGGACGGAGACCCAGTACTTC. Translated, it gives CASSHPEGTTSWTETQYF.

This clonotype showed up just a few times. This sequence joins TRBV29-1 and TRBJ2-5, with a tentative D call TRBD1 (7 bases). CDR3 length: 13 amino acids. The V end lost 1 base, the J end lost 7 bases, and 13 bases lay between the germline ends. Per the germline V gene, CDR1 is SQVTM and CDR2 is ANQGSEA. CDR3 in DNA: TGCAGCGTTGAAGGTACAGGGGAGGTGACCCAGTACTTC. Translated: CSVEGTGEVTQYF.

This clonotype was picked up a small number of times. The chain carries TRBV19 and TRBJ2-3, with 9 nucleotides matching TRBD2. CDR1 and CDR2 from the germline V gene are LNHDA and SQIVND (reference sequence). The CDR3 covers 15 residues. V lost 4 bases and J lost 3; bases outside the gene matches: 5. For the CDR3, the DNA is TGTGCCAGTAGTACCGAGCGGGAGGAGACAGATACGCAGTATTTT. This sequence encodes CASSTEREETDTQYF.